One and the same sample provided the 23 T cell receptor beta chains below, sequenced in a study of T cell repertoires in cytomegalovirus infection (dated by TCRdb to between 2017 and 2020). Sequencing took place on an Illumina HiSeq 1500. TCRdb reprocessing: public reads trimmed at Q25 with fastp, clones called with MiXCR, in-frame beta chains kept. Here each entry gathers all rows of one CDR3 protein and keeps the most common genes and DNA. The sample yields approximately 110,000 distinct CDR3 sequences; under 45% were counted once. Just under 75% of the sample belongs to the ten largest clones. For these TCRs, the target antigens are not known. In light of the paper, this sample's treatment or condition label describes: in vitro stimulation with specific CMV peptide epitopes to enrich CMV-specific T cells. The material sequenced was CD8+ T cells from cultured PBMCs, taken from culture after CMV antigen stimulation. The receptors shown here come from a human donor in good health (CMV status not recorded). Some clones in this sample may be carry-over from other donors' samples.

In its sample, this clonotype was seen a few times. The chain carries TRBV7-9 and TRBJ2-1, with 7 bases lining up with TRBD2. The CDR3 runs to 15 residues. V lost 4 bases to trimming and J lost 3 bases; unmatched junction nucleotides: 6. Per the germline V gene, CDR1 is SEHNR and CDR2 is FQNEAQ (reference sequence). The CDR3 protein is CASSSRGGVYNEQFF. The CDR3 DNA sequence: TGTGCCAGCAGCTCTCGCGGGGGAGTCTACAATGAGCAGTTCTTC.

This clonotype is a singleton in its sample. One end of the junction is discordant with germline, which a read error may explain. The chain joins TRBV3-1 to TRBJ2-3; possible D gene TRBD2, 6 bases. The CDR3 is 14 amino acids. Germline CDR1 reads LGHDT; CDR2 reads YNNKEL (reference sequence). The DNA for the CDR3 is TGTGCCAGCAGCCAAGTACTAGCCACAGATACGCAGTCTTTT. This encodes CASSQVLATDTQSF.

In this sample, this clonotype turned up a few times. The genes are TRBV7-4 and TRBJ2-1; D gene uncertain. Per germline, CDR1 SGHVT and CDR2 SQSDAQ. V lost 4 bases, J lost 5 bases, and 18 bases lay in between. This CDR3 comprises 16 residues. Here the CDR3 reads CASSSAPLAADNEQFF. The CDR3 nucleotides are TGTGCCAGCAGCTCTGCCCCCCTTGCGGCCGACAATGAGCAGTTCTTC.

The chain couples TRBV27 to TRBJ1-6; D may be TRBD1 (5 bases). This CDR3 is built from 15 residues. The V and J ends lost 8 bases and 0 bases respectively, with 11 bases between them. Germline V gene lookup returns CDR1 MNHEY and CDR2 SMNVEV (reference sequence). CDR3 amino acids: CASGTTSSYNSPLHF. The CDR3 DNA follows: TGTGCCAGCGGGACCACTAGCTCCTATAATTCACCCCTCCACTTT.

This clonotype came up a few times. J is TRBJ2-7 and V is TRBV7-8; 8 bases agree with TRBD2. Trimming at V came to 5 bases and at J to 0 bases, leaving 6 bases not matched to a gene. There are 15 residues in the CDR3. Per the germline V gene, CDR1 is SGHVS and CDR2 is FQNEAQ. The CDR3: CASSPAGVYSYEQYF. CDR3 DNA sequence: TGTGCCAGCAGCCCAGCGGGGGTTTACTCCTACGAGCAGTACTTC. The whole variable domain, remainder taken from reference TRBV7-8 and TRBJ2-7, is GAGVSQSPRYKVAKRGQDVALRCDPISGHVSLFWYQQALGQGPEFLTYFQNEAQLDKSGLPSDRFFAERPEGSVSTLKIQRTQQEDSAVYLCASSPAGVYSYEQYFGPGTRLTVT.

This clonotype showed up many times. CDR3 residues: CASNGQIFSGNTIYF. DNA of the CDR3: TGTGCCAGCAATGGACAGATCTTCTCTGGAAACACCATATATTTT. V gene TRBV6-1 combines with J gene TRBJ1-3; TRBD1 is a possible D gene (6 bases). The V end was cut by 7 bases, the J end by 0 bases, with 13 bases between. There are 15 residues in the CDR3. From germline, CDR1 is MNHNS and CDR2 SASEGT.

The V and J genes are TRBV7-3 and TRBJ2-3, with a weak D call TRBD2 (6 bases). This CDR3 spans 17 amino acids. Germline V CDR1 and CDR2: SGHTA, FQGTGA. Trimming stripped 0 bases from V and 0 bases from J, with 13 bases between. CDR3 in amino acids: CASSLTSAGGSTDTQYF. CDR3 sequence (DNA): TGTGCCAGCAGCTTAACGAGCGCCGGGGGTAGCACAGATACGCAGTATTTT.

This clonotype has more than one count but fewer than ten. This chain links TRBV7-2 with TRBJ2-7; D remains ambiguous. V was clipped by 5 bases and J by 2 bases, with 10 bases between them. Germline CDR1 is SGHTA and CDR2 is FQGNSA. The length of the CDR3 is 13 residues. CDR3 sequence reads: CASSPAATYEQYF. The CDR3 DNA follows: TGTGCCAGCAGCCCCGCAGCCACCTACGAGCAGTACTTC. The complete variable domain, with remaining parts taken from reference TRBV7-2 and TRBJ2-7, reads GAGVSQSPSNKVTEKGKDVELRCDPISGHTALYWYRQSLGQGLEFLIYFQGNSAPDKSGLPSDRFSAERTGGSVSTLTIQRTQQEDSAVYLCASSPAATYEQYFGPGTRLTVT.

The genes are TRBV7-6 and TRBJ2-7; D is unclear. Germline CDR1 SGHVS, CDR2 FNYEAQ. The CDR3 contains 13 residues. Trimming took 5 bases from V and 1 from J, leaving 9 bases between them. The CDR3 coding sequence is TGTGCCAGCAGCCCGCCGGCATCCTACGAGCAGTACTTC. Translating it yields CASSPPASYEQYF.

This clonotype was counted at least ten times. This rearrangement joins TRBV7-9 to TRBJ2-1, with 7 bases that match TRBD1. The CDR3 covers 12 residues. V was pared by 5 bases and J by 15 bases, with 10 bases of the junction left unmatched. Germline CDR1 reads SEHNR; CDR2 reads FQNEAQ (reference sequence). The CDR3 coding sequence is TGTGCCAGCAGCCCGCGACAGGGAGAGGCGTTCTTC. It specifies CASSPRQGEAFF.

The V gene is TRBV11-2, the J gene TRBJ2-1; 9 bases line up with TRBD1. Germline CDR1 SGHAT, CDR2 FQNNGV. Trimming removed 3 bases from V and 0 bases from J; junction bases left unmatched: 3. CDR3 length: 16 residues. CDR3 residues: CASSLGQGYSYNEQFF. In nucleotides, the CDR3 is TGTGCCAGCAGCTTGGGACAGGGATACTCCTACAATGAGCAGTTCTTC.

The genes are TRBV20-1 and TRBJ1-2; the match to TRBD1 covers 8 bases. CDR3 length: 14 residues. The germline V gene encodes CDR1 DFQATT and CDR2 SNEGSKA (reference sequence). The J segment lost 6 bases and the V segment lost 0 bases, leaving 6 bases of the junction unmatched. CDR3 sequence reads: CSARDVTGVHGYTF. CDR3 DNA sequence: TGCAGTGCTAGAGATGTGACAGGGGTACATGGCTACACCTTC.

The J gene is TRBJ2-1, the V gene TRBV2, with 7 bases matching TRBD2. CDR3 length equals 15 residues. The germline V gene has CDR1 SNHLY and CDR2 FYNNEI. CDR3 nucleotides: TGTGCGATCGCCCGTCGGCGGGGGACCCACAATGAGCAGTTCTTC. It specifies CAIARRRGTHNEQFF.

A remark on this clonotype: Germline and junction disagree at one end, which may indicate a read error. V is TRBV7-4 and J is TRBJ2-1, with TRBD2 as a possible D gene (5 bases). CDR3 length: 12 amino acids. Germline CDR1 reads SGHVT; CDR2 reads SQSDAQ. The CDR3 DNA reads TGTGCCAGCAGCTTAGATCGACTAAATTCCGTCTTC. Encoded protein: CASSLDRLNSVF.

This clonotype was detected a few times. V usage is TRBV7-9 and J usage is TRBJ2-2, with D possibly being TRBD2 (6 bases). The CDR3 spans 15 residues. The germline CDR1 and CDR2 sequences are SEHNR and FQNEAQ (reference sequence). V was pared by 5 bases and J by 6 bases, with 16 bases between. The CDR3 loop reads CASSHGGNYAGELFF. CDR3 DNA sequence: TGTGCCAGCAGCCACGGGGGAAACTACGCCGGGGAGCTGTTTTTT.

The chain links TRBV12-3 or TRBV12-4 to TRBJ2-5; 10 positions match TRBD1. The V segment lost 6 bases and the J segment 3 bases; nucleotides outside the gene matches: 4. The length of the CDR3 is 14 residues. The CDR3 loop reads CASSRGTGEETQYF. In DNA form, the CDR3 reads TGTGCCAGCAGCCGAGGGACAGGGGAAGAGACCCAGTACTTC.

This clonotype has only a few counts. The CDR3 nucleotides are TGTGCCAGTCGGGGCGGCTACTACGAGCAGTACTTC. Its translation is CASRGGYYEQYF. The chain joins TRBV2 to TRBJ2-7; TRBD1 or TRBD2 may be the D gene (5 bases each). V was cut by 9 bases and J by 3 bases, with 12 bases left in between. Germline lookup yields CDR1 SNHLY and CDR2 FYNNEI. This CDR3 contains 12 residues.

This chain's CDR3 is CASSTQPSTEAFF. CDR3 coding DNA: TGTGCCAGCAGCACGCAACCCTCCACTGAAGCTTTCTTT. The chain joins TRBV7-6 to TRBJ1-1; D is unresolved. From germline, CDR1 is SGHVS and CDR2 FNYEAQ. The CDR3 spans 13 residues. Trimming cost V 5 bases and J 4 bases, with 11 bases left between them.

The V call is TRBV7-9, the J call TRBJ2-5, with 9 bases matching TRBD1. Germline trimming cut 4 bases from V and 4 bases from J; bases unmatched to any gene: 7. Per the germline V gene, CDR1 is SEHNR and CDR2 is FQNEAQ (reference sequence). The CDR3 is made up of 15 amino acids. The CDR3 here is CASSSSPDRGETQYF. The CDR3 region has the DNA TGTGCCAGCAGCTCTTCACCGGACAGGGGAGAGACCCAGTACTTC.

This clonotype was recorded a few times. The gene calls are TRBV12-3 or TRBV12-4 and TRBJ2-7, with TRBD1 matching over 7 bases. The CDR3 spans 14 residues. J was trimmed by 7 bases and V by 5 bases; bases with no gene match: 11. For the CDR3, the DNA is TGTGCCAGCAGTGATAACAGGGGATTGAAGGAGCAGTACTTC. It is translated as CASSDNRGLKEQYF.

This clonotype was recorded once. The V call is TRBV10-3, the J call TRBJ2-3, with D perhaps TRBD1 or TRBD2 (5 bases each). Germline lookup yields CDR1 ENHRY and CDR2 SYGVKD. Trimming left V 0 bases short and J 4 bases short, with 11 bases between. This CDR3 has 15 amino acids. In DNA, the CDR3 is TGTGCCATCAGTGAGTCGGGGGTTGGATCAGATACGCAGTATTTT. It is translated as CAISESGVGSDTQYF.

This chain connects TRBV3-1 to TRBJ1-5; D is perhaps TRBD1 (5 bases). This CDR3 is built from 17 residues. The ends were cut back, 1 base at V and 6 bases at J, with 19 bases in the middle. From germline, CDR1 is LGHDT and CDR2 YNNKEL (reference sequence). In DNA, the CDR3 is TGTGCCAGCAGCCAAGGGTTCGCGGGGGATTTGGGTCAGCCCCAGCATTTT. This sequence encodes CASSQGFAGDLGQPQHF.

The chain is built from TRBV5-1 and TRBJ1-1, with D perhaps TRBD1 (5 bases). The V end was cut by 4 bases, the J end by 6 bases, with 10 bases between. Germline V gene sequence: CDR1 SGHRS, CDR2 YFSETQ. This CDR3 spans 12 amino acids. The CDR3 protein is CASSGDSSEAFF. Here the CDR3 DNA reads TGCGCCAGCAGCGGCGACAGTTCTGAAGCTTTCTTT.